This is a list of T cell receptor beta chains from one sample in a study of blood T cell repertoires in COVID-19. The protocol was immunoSEQ multiplex PCR, while the TCRdb copy is restricted to in-frame clones and leaves out a portion. Counted here are about 210,000 clones, approximately 80% occurring once; the ten biggest clones make up about a tenth. Sequencing was performed on PBMCs or T cells enriched from blood (not recorded which). The receptors were sampled from a man in his forties or fifties who had recovered from COVID-19. CDR3s include the opening cysteine and the closing phenylalanine or tryptophan. A D gene is named only where the DNA matches it firmly. Size is stated for part of the rows, as once, few or many counts, or as a class when the clone is expanded.

v_call	clone_size	cdr3_length	j_call	d_call	cdr3_nt	cdr3_aa
TRBV30	once	15	TRBJ1-5	TRBD1	TGTGCCTGGAGTCCGGGACAGGGAGTAAATCAGCCCCAGCATTTT	CAWSPGQGVNQPQHF
TRBV11-2	-	13	TRBJ2-1	TRBD2	TGTGCCAGCAGCTTAGACAGGCGGGGGGAGCAGTTCTTC	CASSLDRRGEQFF
TRBV5-4	once	14	TRBJ2-7	-	TGTGCCAGCAGCTTGGGACAGCTACCCTACGAGCAGTACTTC	CASSLGQLPYEQYF
TRBV18	once	14	TRBJ2-7	-	TGTGCCAGCTCACCAGCAAACAAAAACTACGAGCAGTACTTC	CASSPANKNYEQYF
TRBV3-1/TRBV3-2	-	15	TRBJ1-2	TRBD1	TGTGCCAGCAGGCCCTCGACAGGGACTCACTATGGCTACACCTTC	CASRPSTGTHYGYTF
TRBV7-3	-	17	TRBJ1-3	-	TGTGCCAGCAGCTTAACGTCCAGCGGGAACTCTGGAAACACCATATATTTT	CASSLTSSGNSGNTIYF
TRBV7-9	-	15	TRBJ1-2	TRBD1	TGTGCCAGCAGCTTAGGACAGGGGGCGCGTTATGGCTACACCTTC	CASSLGQGARYGYTF
TRBV6-1	-	12	TRBJ2-3	-	TGTGCCAGCAGTGAATATACAGATACGCAGTATTTT	CASSEYTDTQYF
TRBV6-1	-	13	TRBJ2-3	TRBD2	TGTGCCAGCAGTGAAAATAGCGGGAATACGCAGTATTTT	CASSENSGNTQYF
TRBV7-8	-	15	TRBJ2-2	-	TGTGCCAGCACCACGGTCGGGGGGAACACCGGGGAGCTGTTTTTT	CASTTVGGNTGELFF
TRBV2	once	13	TRBJ1-1	-	TGTGCCAGCAGTTTAGGGGAGGGCACTGAAGCTTTCTTT	CASSLGEGTEAFF
TRBV23-1	-	14	TRBJ2-2	TRBD2	TGCGCCAGCGCATCCGGGACTACGCACCGGGGAGCTGTTTTT	CASASGTTHRGAVF
TRBV9	-	13	TRBJ2-7	TRBD2	TGTGCCAGCGGGAGCGGGGACTCCTACGAGCAGTACTTC	CASGSGDSYEQYF
TRBV5-4	-	17	TRBJ2-3	-	TGTGCCAGCAGCTTGATGGACATCTTTTCAGGCACAGATACGCAGTATTTT	CASSLMDIFSGTDTQYF
TRBV7-6	few	13	TRBJ1-1	-	TGTGCCAGCAGTTCCCAGGGGCGATCTGAAGCTTTCTTT	CASSSQGRSEAFF
TRBV7-9	-	15	TRBJ1-2	-	TGTGCCAGCAGCCTCAGCGAGCTAGATGGCTATGGCTACACCTTC	CASSLSELDGYGYTF
TRBV20-1	once	16	TRBJ1-2	-	TGCAGTGCTAGTGGGGGGCTTCTCGCGCAGGGTAAAGGCTACACCTTC	CSASGGLLAQGKGYTF
TRBV7-9	-	14	TRBJ2-1	-	TGTGCCAGCAGCTTGAGCGCTCCGGGGGATGAGCAGTTCTTC	CASSLSAPGDEQFF
TRBV7-8	few	15	TRBJ2-2	TRBD1	TGTGCCAGCAGGTCCGGGACAGCGAACACCGGGGAGCTGTTTTTT	CASRSGTANTGELFF
TRBV28	once	16	TRBJ2-2	TRBD2	TGTGCCAGCAGACTTGGACTAGCGGGAAGCACCGGGGAGCTGTTTTTT	CASRLGLAGSTGELFF
TRBV19	-	15	TRBJ2-7	TRBD1	TGTGCCAGTAGTCTTGGGACAGGGGTGTCCTACGAGCAGTACTTC	CASSLGTGVSYEQYF
TRBV6-5	-	14	TRBJ1-1	-	TGTGCCAGCACAAAACACAGGGTAAACACTGAAGCTTTCTTT	CASTKHRVNTEAFF
TRBV6-1	-	17	TRBJ1-1	-	TGTGCCAGCAGTGAACCCCCGGGCGGGAGCTCGAACACTGAAGCTTTCTTT	CASSEPPGGSSNTEAFF
TRBV9	-	15	TRBJ2-7	-	TGTGCCAGCAGCCTTGCGGCGGGGGCTATTGGCGAGCAGTACTTC	CASSLAAGAIGEQYF
TRBV10-3	-	13	TRBJ2-1	-	TGTGCCATCAACAGGGCAGCCTACAATGAGCAGTTCTTC	CAINRAAYNEQFF
TRBV3-1/TRBV3-2	-	15	TRBJ2-5	-	TGTGCCAGCAGCCCTGAGGGCCTAGCTGGCGAGACCCAGTACTTC	CASSPEGLAGETQYF
TRBV5-6	-	15	TRBJ1-1	-	TGTGCCAGCAGCTTGGTGCCAGGGGCGAACACTGAAGCTTTCTTT	CASSLVPGANTEAFF
TRBV5-5	-	16	TRBJ1-1	-	TGTGCCAGCAGCTCTCTTGACAGAAGTGGGAACACTGAAGCTTTCTTT	CASSSLDRSGNTEAFF
TRBV7-9	few	16	TRBJ1-2	-	TGTGCCAGCAGCTTTGGGTCAGGGGTAGAGGGCTATGGCTACACCTTC	CASSFGSGVEGYGYTF
TRBV4-1	-	13	TRBJ2-7	-	TGCGCCAGCAGCCAAGACCTCACTCTCGAGCAGTACTTC	CASSQDLTLEQYF
TRBV20-1	-	11	TRBJ1-2	-	TGCAGTGCTCAGGTCAGCTATGGCTACACCTTC	CSAQVSYGYTF
TRBV5-1	-	12	TRBJ2-7	-	TGCGCCAGCAGCTCCAGTGGCAACGAGCAGTACTTC	CASSSSGNEQYF
TRBV19	-	15	TRBJ2-7	TRBD1	TGTGCCAGCAGAGACGGACAGGGGGCTACCTACGAGCAGTACTTC	CASRDGQGATYEQYF
TRBV3-1/TRBV3-2	-	20	TRBJ2-2	TRBD2	TGTGCCAGCAGCCAACCCACGACTAGCGGGGGGGCGAGGAAGGCCGGGGAGCTGTTTTTT	CASSQPTTSGGARKAGELFF
TRBV6-5	-	16	TRBJ2-2	TRBD1	TGTGCCAGCAGTTATCATGGACAGGGCGAAACCGGGGAGCTGTTTTTT	CASSYHGQGETGELFF
TRBV12-3/TRBV12-4	few	13	TRBJ1-2	-	TGTGCCAGCAGTTTAGCTTCAGGAGGGGGCTACACCTTC	CASSLASGGGYTF
TRBV7-2	-	16	TRBJ1-2	TRBD1	TGTGCCAGCAGCTTAACCTGGACAGGAGGGGGCTATGGCTACACCTTC	CASSLTWTGGGYGYTF
TRBV7-9	-	15	TRBJ2-1	-	TGTGCCAGCAGCTTAGGGGCTGCCTCCTACAATGAGCAGTTCTTC	CASSLGAASYNEQFF
TRBV11-2	-	13	TRBJ2-4	-	TGTGCCAGCGGGGAGCGGGCCAAAAACATTCAGTACTTC	CASGERAKNIQYF
TRBV2	-	14	TRBJ1-4	TRBD1	TGTGCCAGCAGTCGGACAGGGATTAATGAAAAACTGTTTTTT	CASSRTGINEKLFF
TRBV7-9	-	15	TRBJ1-1	-	TGTGCCAGCAGCTCAACCCCGGGACAGAACACTGAAGCTTTCTTT	CASSSTPGQNTEAFF
TRBV28	few	14	TRBJ1-2	-	TGTGCCAGCAGATCTTATCAGGGGAACTATGGCTACACCTTC	CASRSYQGNYGYTF
TRBV2	-	15	TRBJ1-1	TRBD1	TGTGCCAGCAGTAAACAGGGGGCCGTTGGGACTGAAGCTTTCTTT	CASSKQGAVGTEAFF
TRBV5-1	-	16	TRBJ2-2	TRBD1	TGCGCCAGCAGCTTGAGACAGGGGGGAACAACCGGGGAGCTGTTTTTT	CASSLRQGGTTGELFF
TRBV5-3	-	19	TRBJ1-1	TRBD1	TGTGCCAGAAGCTTCGGACAGGGTAGGGTCATGGGGCTGAACACTGAAGCTTTCTTT	CARSFGQGRVMGLNTEAFF
TRBV21-1	-	14	TRBJ2-7	-	TGTGCCAGCAGGGAGCGGGATCCCCCCTACGAGCAGTACTTC	CASRERDPPYEQYF
TRBV14	-	16	TRBJ2-3	-	TGTGCCAGCAGCCACGCCGGAGCCCAAAGCACAGATACGCAGTATTTT	CASSHAGAQSTDTQYF